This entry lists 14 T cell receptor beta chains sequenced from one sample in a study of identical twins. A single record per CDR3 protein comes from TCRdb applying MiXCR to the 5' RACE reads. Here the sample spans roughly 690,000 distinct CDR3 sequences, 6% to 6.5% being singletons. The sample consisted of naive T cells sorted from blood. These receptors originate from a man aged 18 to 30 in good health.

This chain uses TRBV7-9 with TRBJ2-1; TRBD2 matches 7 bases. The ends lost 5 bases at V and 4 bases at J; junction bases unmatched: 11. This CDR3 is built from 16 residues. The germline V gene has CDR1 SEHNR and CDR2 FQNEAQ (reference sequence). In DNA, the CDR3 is TGTGCCAGCAGCCGAATCGGACTAGGGGTTTACAATGAGCAGTTCTTC. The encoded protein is CASSRIGLGVYNEQFF.

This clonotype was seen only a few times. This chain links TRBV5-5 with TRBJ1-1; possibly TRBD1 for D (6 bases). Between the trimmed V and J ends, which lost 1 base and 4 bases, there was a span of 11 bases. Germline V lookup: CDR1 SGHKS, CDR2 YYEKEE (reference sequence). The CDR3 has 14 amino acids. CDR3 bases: TGTGCCAGCAGCTTGCGGGGGCAGGTCACTGAAGCTTTCTTT. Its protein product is CASSLRGQVTEAFF.

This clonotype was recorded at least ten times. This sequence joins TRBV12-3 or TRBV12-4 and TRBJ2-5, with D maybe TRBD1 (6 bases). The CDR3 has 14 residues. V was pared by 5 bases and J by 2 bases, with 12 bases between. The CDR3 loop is CASSPNRVQETQYF. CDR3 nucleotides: TGTGCCAGCAGTCCCAACAGGGTGCAAGAGACCCAGTACTTC.

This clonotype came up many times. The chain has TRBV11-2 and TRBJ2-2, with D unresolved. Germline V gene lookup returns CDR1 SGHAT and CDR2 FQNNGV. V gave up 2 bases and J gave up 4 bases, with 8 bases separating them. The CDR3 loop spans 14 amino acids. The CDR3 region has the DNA TGTGCCAGCAGCTTAATGGCGGTCACCGGGGAGCTGTTTTTT. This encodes CASSLMAVTGELFF. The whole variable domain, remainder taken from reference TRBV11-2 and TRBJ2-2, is EAGVAQSPRYKIIEKRQSVAFWCNPISGHATLYWYQQILGQGPKLLIQFQNNGVVDDSQLPKDRFSAERLKGVDSTLKIQPAKLEDSAVYLCASSLMAVTGELFFGEGSRLTVL.

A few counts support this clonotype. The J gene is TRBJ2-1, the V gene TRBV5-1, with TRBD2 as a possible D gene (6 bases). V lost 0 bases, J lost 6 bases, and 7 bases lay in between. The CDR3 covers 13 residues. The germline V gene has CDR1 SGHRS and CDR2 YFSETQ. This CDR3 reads CASSLGDFNEQFF. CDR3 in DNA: TGCGCCAGCAGCTTGGGGGACTTCAATGAGCAGTTCTTC. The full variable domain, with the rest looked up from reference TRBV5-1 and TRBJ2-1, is KAGVTQTPRYLIKTRGQQVTLSCSPISGHRSVSWYQQTPGQGLQFLFEYFSETQRNKGNFPGRFSGRQFSNSRSEMNVSTLELGDSALYLCASSLGDFNEQFFGPGTRLTVL.

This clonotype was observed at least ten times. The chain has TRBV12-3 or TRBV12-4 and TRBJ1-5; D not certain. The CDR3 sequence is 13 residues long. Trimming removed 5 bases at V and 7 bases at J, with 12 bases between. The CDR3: CASSLTRFQPQHF. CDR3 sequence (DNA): TGTGCCAGCAGTCTGACACGTTTCCAGCCCCAGCATTTT.

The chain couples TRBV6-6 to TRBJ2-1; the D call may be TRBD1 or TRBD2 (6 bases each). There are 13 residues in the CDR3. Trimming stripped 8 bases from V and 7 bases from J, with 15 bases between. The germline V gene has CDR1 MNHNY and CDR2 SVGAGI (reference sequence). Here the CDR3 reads CASHRGGRNEQFF. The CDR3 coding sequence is TGTGCCAGCCATCGAGGGGGGAGGAATGAGCAGTTCTTC.

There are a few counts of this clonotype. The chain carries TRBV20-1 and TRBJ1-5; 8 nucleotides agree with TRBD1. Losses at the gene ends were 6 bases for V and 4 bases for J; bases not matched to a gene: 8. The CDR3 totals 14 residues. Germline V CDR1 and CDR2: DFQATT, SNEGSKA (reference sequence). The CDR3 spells CSAASGQGNQPQHF. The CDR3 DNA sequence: TGCAGTGCCGCCAGCGGACAGGGAAATCAGCCCCAGCATTTT.

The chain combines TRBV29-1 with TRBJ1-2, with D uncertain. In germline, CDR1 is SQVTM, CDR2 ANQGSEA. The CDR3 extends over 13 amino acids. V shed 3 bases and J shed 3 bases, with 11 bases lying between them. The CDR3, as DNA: TGCAGCGTTGAGGTTTCGTCCGACTATGGCTACACCTTC. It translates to CSVEVSSDYGYTF.

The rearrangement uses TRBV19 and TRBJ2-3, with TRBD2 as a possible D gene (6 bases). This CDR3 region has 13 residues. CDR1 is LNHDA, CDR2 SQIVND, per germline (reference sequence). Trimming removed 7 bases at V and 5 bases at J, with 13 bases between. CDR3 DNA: TGTGCCAGTACCCCGGGACTTCTAGATACGCAGTATTTT. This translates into CASTPGLLDTQYF.

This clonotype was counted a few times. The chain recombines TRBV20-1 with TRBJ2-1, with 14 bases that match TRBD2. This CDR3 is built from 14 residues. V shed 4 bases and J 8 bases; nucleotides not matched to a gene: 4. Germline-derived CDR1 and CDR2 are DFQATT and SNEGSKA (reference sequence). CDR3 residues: CSATGLAGAYEQFF. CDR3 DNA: TGCAGTGCTACGGGACTAGCGGGAGCCTATGAGCAGTTCTTC.

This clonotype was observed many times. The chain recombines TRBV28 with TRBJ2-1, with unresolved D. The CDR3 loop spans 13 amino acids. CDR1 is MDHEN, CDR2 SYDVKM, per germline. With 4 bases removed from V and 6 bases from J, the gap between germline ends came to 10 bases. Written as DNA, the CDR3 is TGTGCCAGCAGTTCCCACCCCATCAATGAGCAGTTCTTC. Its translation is CASSSHPINEQFF.

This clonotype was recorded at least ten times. As DNA, the CDR3 is TGTGCCAGCAGCTTAGCGGGACTCCAAACGCAGTATTTT. Protein sequence: CASSLAGLQTQYF. The chain recombines TRBV7-2 with TRBJ2-3; tentatively, D is TRBD2 (6 bases). The CDR3 consists of 13 residues. The germline CDR1 and CDR2 sequences are SGHTA and FQGNSA. Between the trimmed V and J ends, which lost 0 bases and 9 bases, there was a span of 10 bases.

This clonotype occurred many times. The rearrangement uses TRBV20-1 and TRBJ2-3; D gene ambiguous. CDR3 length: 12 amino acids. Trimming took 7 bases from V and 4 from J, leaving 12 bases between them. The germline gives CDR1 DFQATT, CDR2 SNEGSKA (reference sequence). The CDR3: CSVALPADTQYF. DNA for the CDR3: TGCAGTGTTGCCCTGCCGGCAGATACGCAGTATTTT.